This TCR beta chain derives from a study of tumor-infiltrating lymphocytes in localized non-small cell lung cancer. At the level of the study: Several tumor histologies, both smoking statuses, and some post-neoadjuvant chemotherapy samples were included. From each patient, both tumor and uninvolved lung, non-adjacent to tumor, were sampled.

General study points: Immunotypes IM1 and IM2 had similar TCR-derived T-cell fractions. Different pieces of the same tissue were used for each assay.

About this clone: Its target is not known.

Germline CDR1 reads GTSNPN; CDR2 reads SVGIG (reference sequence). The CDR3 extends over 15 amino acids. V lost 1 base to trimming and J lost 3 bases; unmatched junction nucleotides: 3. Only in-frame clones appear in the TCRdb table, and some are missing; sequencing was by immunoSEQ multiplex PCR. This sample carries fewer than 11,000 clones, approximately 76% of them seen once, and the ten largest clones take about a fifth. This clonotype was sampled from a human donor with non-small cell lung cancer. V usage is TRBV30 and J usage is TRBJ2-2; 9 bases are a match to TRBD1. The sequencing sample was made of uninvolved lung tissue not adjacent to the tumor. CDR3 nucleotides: TGTGCCTGGAGTGACAGGGGGCGTGACACCGGGGAGCTGTTTTTT. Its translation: CAWSDRGRDTGELFF. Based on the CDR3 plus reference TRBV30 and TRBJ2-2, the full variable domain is SQTIHQWPATLVQPVGSPLSLECTVEGTSNPNLYWYRQAAGRGLQLLFYSVGIGQISSEVPQNLSASRPQDRQFILSSKKLLLSDSGFYLCAWSDRGRDTGELFFGEGSRLTVL.